This T cell receptor (beta chain) was profiled in a study of T cells after yellow fever vaccination. Study-level background: The authors prepared low-cell-number fractions using SMART-Seq v4 Ultra Low Input. The study, taken as a whole, reports: Clonotypes appearing in both CD4 and CD8 compartments existed, and their share was small. Reappearance after the booster was seen for most primary-vaccination clones, at more than 95% CD4 and 80% to 90% CD8.

In regard to this clonotype: Its antigen is not identified. A junction boundary mismatches the germline segment, possibly from a read error.

TCRdb fed the 5' RACE reads into MiXCR, producing one record per CDR3 protein. The sample holds over 120,000 distinct CDR3 sequences, under 8% seen once. Sequenced material: CD4+ T cells sorted from PBMCs, taken 10 days after the yellow fever booster vaccination. This receptor was obtained from a man aged 30 to 45 who received the YFV17D yellow fever vaccine.

The CDR3 nucleotides read TGTGCCAGCACGCATCCGAGGGCGGACTTCTTC. It translates to CASTHPRADFF. J is TRBJ2-4 and V is TRBV2; possible D gene TRBD2, 5 bases. The CDR3 spans 11 residues. Germline CDR1 SNHLY, CDR2 FYNNEI.